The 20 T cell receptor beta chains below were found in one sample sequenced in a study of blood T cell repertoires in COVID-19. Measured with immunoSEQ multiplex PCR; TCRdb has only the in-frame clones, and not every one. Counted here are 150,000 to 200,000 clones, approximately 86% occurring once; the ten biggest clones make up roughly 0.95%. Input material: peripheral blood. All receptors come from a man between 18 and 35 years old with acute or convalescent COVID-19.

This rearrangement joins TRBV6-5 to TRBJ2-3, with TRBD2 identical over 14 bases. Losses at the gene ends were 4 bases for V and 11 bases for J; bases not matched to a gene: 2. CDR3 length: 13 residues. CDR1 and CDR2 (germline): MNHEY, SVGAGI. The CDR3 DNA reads TGTGCCAGCAGTTCGGGACTAGCGGGGGTGCAGTATTTT. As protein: CASSSGLAGVQYF.

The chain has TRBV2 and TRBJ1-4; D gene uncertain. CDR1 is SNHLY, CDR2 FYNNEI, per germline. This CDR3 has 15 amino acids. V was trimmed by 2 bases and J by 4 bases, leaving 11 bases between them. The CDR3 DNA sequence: TGTGCCAGCAGTGAAATGACGGCGGGTAATGAAAAACTGTTTTTT. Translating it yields CASSEMTAGNEKLFF.

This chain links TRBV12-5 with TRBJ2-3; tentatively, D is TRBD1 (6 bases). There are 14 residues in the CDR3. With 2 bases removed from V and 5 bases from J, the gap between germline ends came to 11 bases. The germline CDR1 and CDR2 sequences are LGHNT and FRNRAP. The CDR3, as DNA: TGTGCTAGTGGTTTGTACAGGGAACTAGATACGCAGTATTTT. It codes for CASGLYRELDTQYF.

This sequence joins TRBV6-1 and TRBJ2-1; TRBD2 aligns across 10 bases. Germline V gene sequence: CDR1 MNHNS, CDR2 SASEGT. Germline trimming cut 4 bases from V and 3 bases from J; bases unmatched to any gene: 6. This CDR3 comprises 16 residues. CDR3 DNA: TGTGCCAGCAGTGCCAGACTAGCGGGCATCTACAATGAGCAGTTCTTC. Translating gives CASSARLAGIYNEQFF.

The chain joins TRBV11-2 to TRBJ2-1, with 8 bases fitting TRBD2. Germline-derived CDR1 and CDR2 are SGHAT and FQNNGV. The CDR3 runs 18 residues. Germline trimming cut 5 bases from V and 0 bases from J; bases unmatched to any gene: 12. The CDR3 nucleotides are TGTGCCAGCAGCCAGGCCAGCGGGGGACCCTCCTCCTACAATGAGCAGTTCTTC. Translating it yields CASSQASGGPSSYNEQFF.

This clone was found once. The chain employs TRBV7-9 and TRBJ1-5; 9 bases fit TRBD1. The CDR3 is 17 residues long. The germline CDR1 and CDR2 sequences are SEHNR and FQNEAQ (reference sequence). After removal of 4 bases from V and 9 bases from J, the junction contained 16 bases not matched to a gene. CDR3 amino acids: CASSSGTGRGTDRPQHF. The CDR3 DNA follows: TGTGCCAGCAGCTCCGGGACAGGGAGGGGAACGGATCGGCCCCAGCATTTT. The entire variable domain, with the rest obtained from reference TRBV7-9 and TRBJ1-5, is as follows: DTGVSQNPRHKITKRGQNVTFRCDPISEHNRLYWYRQTLGQGPEFLTYFQNEAQLEKSRLLSDRFSAERPKGSFSTLEIQRTEQGDSAMYLCASSSGTGRGTDRPQHFGDGTRLSIL.

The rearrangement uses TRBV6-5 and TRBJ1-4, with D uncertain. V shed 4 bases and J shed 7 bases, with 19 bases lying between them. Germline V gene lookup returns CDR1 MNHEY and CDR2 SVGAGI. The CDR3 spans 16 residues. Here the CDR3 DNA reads TGTGCCAGCAGTTCTCATCCTCGAGGGCTGGGTGAAAAACTGTTTTTT. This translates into CASSSHPRGLGEKLFF.

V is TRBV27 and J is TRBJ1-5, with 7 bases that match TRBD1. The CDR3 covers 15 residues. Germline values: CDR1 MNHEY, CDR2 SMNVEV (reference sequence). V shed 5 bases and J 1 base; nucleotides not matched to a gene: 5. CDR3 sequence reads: CASSASGGSNQPQHF. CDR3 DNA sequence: TGTGCCAGCAGTGCCTCAGGGGGGAGCAATCAGCCCCAGCATTTT.

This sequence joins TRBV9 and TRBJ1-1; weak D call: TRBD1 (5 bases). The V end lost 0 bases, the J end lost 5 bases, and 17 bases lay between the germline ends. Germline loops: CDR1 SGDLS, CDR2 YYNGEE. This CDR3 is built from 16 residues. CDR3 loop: CASSVGQGLVGTEAFF. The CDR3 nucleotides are TGTGCCAGCAGCGTAGGGCAGGGATTAGTGGGTACTGAAGCTTTCTTT.

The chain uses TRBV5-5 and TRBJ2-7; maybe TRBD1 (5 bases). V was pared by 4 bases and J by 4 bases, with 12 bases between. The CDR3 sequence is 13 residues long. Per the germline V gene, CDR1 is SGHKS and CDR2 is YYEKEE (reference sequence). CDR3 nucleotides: TGTGCCAGCAGCGATCCGACAGTATACGAGCAGTACGTC. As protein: CASSDPTVYEQYV.

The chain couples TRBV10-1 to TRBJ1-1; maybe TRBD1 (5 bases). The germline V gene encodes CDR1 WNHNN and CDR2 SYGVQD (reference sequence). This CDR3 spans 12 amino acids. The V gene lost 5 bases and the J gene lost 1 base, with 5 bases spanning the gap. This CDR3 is CASSTGNTEAFF. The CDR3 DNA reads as TGCGCCAGCAGTACAGGGAACACTGAAGCTTTCTTT.

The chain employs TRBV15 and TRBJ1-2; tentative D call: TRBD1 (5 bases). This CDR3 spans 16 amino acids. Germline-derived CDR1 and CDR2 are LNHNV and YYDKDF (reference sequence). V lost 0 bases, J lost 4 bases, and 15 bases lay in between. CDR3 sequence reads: CATSRDRGRGSYGYTF. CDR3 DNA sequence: TGTGCCACCAGCAGAGATCGAGGGAGGGGCAGCTATGGCTACACCTTC.

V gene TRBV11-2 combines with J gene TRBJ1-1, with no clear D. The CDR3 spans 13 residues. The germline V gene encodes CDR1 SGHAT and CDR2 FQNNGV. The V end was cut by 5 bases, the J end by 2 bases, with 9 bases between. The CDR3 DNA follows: TGTGCCAGCAGCGATACAGTCAACACTGAAGCTTTCTTT. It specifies CASSDTVNTEAFF.

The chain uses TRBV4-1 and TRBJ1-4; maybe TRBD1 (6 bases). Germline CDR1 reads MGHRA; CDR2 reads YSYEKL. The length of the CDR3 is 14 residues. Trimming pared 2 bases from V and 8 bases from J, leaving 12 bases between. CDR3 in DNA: TGCGCCAGCAGCCAAATGCGGACAGACGAAAAACTGTTTTTT. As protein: CASSQMRTDEKLFF.

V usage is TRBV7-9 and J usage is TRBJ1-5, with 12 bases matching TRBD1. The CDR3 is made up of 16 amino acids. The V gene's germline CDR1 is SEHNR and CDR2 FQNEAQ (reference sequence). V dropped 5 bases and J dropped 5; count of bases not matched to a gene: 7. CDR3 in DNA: TGTGCCAGCAGCGCAACCGGGACAGGGGGCTATCAGCCCCAGCATTTT. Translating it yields CASSATGTGGYQPQHF.

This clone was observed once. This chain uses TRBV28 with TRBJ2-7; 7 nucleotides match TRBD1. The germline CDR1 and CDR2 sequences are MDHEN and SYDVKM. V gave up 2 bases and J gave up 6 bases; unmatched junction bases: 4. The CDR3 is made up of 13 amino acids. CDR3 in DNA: TGTGCCAGCAGTTTAAGCGCAGGGGGCGAGCAGTACGTC. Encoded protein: CASSLSAGGEQYV.

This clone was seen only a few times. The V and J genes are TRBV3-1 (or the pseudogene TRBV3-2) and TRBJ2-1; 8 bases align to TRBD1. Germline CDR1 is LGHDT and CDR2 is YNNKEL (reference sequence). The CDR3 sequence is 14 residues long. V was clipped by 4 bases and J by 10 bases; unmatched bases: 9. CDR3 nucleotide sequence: TGTGCCAGCAGCCCCAGGTGGCAGGGGGCAGAGCAGTTCTTC. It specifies CASSPRWQGAEQFF.

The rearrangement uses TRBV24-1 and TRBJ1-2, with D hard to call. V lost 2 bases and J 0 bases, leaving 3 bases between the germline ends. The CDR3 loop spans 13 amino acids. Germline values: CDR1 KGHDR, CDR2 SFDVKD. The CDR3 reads CATSDWPNYGYTF. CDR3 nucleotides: TGTGCCACCAGTGATTGGCCTAACTATGGCTACACCTTC.

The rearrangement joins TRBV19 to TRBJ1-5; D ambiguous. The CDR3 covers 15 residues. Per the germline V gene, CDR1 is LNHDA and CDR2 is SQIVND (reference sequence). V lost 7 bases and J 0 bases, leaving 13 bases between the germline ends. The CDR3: CASTSSGSSNQPQHF. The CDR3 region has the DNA TGTGCCAGTACCTCATCTGGCAGTAGCAATCAGCCCCAGCATTTT. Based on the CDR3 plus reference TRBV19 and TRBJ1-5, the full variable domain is DGGITQSPKYLFRKEGQNVTLSCEQNLNHDAMYWYRQDPGQGLRLIYYSQIVNDFQKGDIAEGYSVSREKKESFPLTVTSAQKNPTAFYLCASTSSGSSNQPQHFGDGTRLSIL.

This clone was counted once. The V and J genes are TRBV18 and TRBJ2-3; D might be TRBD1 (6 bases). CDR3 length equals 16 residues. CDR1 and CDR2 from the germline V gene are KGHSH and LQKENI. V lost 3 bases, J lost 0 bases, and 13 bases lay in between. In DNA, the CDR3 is TGTGCCAGCTCACCCCGACAGGCAAGTAGCACAGATACGCAGTATTTT. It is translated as CASSPRQASSTDTQYF.